Below, 22 T cell receptor beta chains from the same sample are listed, as sequenced in a study of T cell repertoires in cytomegalovirus infection (dated by TCRdb to the late 2010s). Instrument used: Illumina HiSeq 1500. Using fastp trimming at Q25 and MiXCR clonotype assembly, TCRdb reanalyzed the public sequencing data and kept in-frame beta chains. Under each unique CDR3 protein, matching rows form one entry showing the most common genes and DNA. The sample data list nearly 550,000 distinct CDR3 sequences, and approximately 17% of these were observed just once. The top ten clones comprise roughly a quarter of the sample. The source material was CD8+ T cells from PBMCs. The receptor source for this set is a human donor in good health (CMV status not recorded). Some clones in this sample may be carry-over from other donors' samples.

This clonotype was seen many times. The chain employs TRBV7-6 and TRBJ1-1; D may be TRBD1 (6 bases). Germline CDR1 and CDR2: SGHVS and FNYEAQ. V lost 4 bases and J lost 0, with 15 bases in between. This CDR3 has 16 residues. CDR3 loop: CASSSNPTGMNTEAFF. The DNA for the CDR3 is TGTGCCAGCAGCTCGAACCCGACAGGAATGAACACTGAAGCTTTCTTT.

J is TRBJ2-5 and V is TRBV4-1; no firm D call. V was shortened by 0 bases and J by 5 bases, with 7 bases between the two germline ends. Per germline, CDR1 MGHRA and CDR2 YSYEKL. This CDR3 spans 13 amino acids. CDR3 sequence (DNA): TGCGCCAGCAGCCAAGACCAGTCGGAGACCCAGTACTTC. Residues: CASSQDQSETQYF.

The chain is built from TRBV27 and TRBJ2-7, with D possibly matching TRBD2 (6 bases). The CDR3 length is 14 residues. The V end lost 3 bases, the J end lost 3 bases, and 12 bases lay between the germline ends. Per the germline V gene, CDR1 is MNHEY and CDR2 is SMNVEV (reference sequence). CDR3 sequence (DNA): TGTGCCAGCAGTTTTCCGGGACTTCACTACGAGCAGTACTTC. The encoded protein is CASSFPGLHYEQYF.

This clonotype has at least ten counts. The V call is TRBV29-1, the J call TRBJ1-4; TRBD1 matches at 9 bases. The ends lost 7 bases at V and 0 bases at J; junction bases unmatched: 9. The CDR3 length is 16 residues. CDR1 and CDR2 (germline): SQVTM, ANQGSEA. For the CDR3, the DNA is TGCAGCGCCAGGTCGGACAGGGGAACAACTAATGAAAAACTGTTTTTT. Translation: CSARSDRGTTNEKLFF.

The genes are TRBV4-1 and TRBJ2-7; TRBD2 aligns across 11 bases. Germline V gene sequence: CDR1 MGHRA, CDR2 YSYEKL. This CDR3 is 15 amino acids long. V gave up 8 bases and J gave up 2 bases; unmatched junction bases: 8. The CDR3 loop is CASGNPLAGAYEQYF. The CDR3 bases are TGCGCCAGCGGCAACCCACTAGCGGGAGCCTACGAGCAGTACTTC.

This clonotype was observed at least ten times. The V gene is TRBV7-9, the J gene TRBJ2-7; D is perhaps TRBD1 (6 bases). CDR1 and CDR2 from the germline V gene are SEHNR and FQNEAQ (reference sequence). The length of the CDR3 is 14 residues. V dropped 3 bases and J dropped 0 bases, with 9 bases sitting between them. The chain's CDR3 is CASSLGDISYEQYF. The CDR3 bases are TGTGCCAGCAGCTTGGGGGACATCTCCTACGAGCAGTACTTC.

This clonotype was counted many times. J is TRBJ2-7 and V is TRBV7-2, with TRBD1 identical over 7 bases. The CDR3 has 16 amino acids. The J segment lost 0 bases and the V segment lost 4 bases, leaving 9 bases of the junction unmatched. CDR1 is SGHTA, CDR2 FQGNSA, per germline. The DNA of the CDR3 is TGTGCCAGCAGCTCGAAGAGACAGGGCCGCTCCTACGAGCAGTACTTC. Its translation is CASSSKRQGRSYEQYF.

This clonotype has a count of ten or more. V is TRBV10-3 and J is TRBJ2-3; D possibly corresponds to TRBD2 (5 bases). Looked up from germline, CDR1 is ENHRY and CDR2 is SYGVKD. V was cut by 0 bases and J by 3 bases, with 13 bases left in between. The length of the CDR3 is 16 residues. The CDR3 region is CAISESEGWGTDTQYF. As DNA, the CDR3 is TGTGCCATCAGTGAGTCAGAGGGTTGGGGTACAGATACGCAGTATTTT.

V is TRBV6-1 and J is TRBJ1-5; the D is unclear. Germline lookup yields CDR1 MNHNS and CDR2 SASEGT. CDR3 length equals 15 residues. V shed 2 bases and J shed 7 bases, with 15 bases lying between them. CDR3 nucleotide sequence: TGTGCCAGCAGTGAACTCGAGGGAGCCGGCCAGCCCCAGCATTTT. Encoded protein: CASSELEGAGQPQHF.

This clonotype was observed once. A much larger clone differs from this one at a single base, so this may be a read error. The CDR3 ends on some other residue instead of the conserved phenylalanine or tryptophan, so this is likely a read error. The rearrangement links TRBV12-3 or TRBV12-4 to TRBJ2-7, with 10 bases matching TRBD1. V shed 4 bases, J shed 4 bases, and the junction held 10 bases outside the gene matches. This CDR3 has 16 amino acids. CDR3 in amino acids: CASSSPDRGLIYEQYL. CDR3 nucleotide sequence: TGTGCCAGCAGTTCACCCGACAGGGGGCTTATTTACGAGCAGTACTTA.

V and J are TRBV9 and TRBJ2-3; either TRBD1 or TRBD2 may supply D (5 bases each). Trimming pared 3 bases from V and 4 bases from J, leaving 12 bases between. Germline CDR1 is SGDLS and CDR2 is YYNGEE. CDR3 length: 14 residues. The CDR3 bases are TGTGCCAGCAGCGAGATGGGGACGGCAGATACGCAGTATTTT. As protein: CASSEMGTADTQYF. The whole variable domain, filled in from reference TRBV9 and TRBJ2-3, reads DSGVTQTPKHLITATGQRVTLRCSPRSGDLSVYWYQQSLDQGLQFLIQYYNGEERAKGNILERFSAQQFPDLHSELNLSSLELGDSALYFCASSEMGTADTQYFGPGTRLTVL.

This rearrangement joins TRBV7-4 to TRBJ2-6; possibly TRBD2 for D (6 bases). Germline V gene lookup returns CDR1 SGHVT and CDR2 SQSDAQ. The ends were cut back, 6 bases at V and 0 bases at J, with 21 bases in the middle. The CDR3 is 19 residues long. The CDR3 region is CASSPPSKEGTSGANVLTF. CDR3 nucleotide sequence: TGTGCCAGCAGTCCGCCTTCCAAGGAGGGAACCTCTGGGGCCAACGTCCTGACTTTC.

This clonotype appeared a few times. One end of the junction varies from germline; a read error may be responsible. This sequence joins TRBV5-5 and TRBJ1-1, with unresolved D. The germline CDR1 and CDR2 sequences are SGHKS and YYEKEE (reference sequence). The CDR3 loop spans 13 amino acids. In DNA form, the CDR3 reads TGTGCCAGCAGCTTTCCGGGGAACGCTGAAGCTTTCTTT. Translated: CASSFPGNAEAFF.

This clonotype has a count of ten or more. The gene calls are TRBV7-2 and TRBJ2-3, with D possibly matching TRBD1 (5 bases). This CDR3 comprises 15 residues. V was clipped by 1 base and J by 5 bases, with 13 bases between them. From germline, CDR1 is SGHTA and CDR2 FQGNSA. In nucleotides, the CDR3 is TGTGCCAGCAGCTTAGACGGGTACCAGGGAGATACGCAGTATTTT. Protein: CASSLDGYQGDTQYF.

This clonotype was counted ten times or more. V and J are TRBV10-3 and TRBJ2-7, with unresolved D. CDR3 length: 11 amino acids. Germline CDR1 and CDR2: ENHRY and SYGVKD. With 8 bases removed from V and 7 bases from J, the gap between germline ends came to 12 bases. Here the CDR3 reads CAISDPEEQYF. In nucleotides, the CDR3 is TGTGCCATCTCCGATCCGGAGGAGCAGTACTTC.

This clonotype was observed a handful of times. The chain recombines TRBV19 with TRBJ2-2; maybe TRBD2 (6 bases). The CDR3 runs to 17 residues. V was cut by 0 bases and J by 2 bases, with 13 bases left in between. In germline, CDR1 is LNHDA, CDR2 SQIVND (reference sequence). The chain's CDR3 is CASSIEWASENTGELFF. The CDR3 DNA sequence: TGTGCCAGTAGTATAGAGTGGGCTAGCGAAAACACCGGGGAGCTGTTTTTT.

The rearrangement links TRBV6-6 to TRBJ2-3; weak D call: TRBD2 (6 bases). The CDR3 spans 15 residues. Trimming removed 10 bases at V and 2 bases at J, with 19 bases between. From germline, CDR1 is MNHNY and CDR2 SVGAGI (reference sequence). The CDR3 bases are TGTGCCACTCAGCAGTTGGCGGGATCCACAGATACGCAGTATTTT. Protein sequence: CATQQLAGSTDTQYF.

This sequence joins TRBV28 and TRBJ1-5; the D gene is possibly TRBD1 (5 bases). The V end lost 8 bases, the J end lost 1 base, and 18 bases lay between the germline ends. From germline, CDR1 is MDHEN and CDR2 SYDVKM. CDR3 length: 16 amino acids. CDR3 nucleotide sequence: TGTGCCAGCGGGGGGGGGGGGGGGGTAAGCAATCAGCCCCAGCATTTT. Translation gives CASGGGGGVSNQPQHF.

This chain connects TRBV9 to TRBJ2-3, with D perhaps matching TRBD2 (7 bases). The V end lost 7 bases, the J end lost 5 bases, and 14 bases lay between the germline ends. Germline CDR1 is SGDLS and CDR2 is YYNGEE. The CDR3 covers 13 residues. DNA for the CDR3: TGTGCCAGCGACGTGGGAGGGGGAGATACGCAGTATTTT. Its translation is CASDVGGGDTQYF.

The table lists this clonotype with many counts. The chain has TRBV7-6 and TRBJ2-5; 7 positions match TRBD2. After removal of 5 bases from V and 2 bases from J, the junction contained 8 bases not matched to a gene. CDR1 and CDR2 (germline): SGHVS, FNYEAQ. The CDR3 is 15 residues long. The CDR3 is CASSPAGRAQETQYF. CDR3 nucleotide sequence: TGTGCCAGCAGCCCTGCGGGGAGGGCGCAAGAGACCCAGTACTTC.

The DNA of the CDR3 is TGTGCCAGCAGCCAGGACAGGCAGGGGGTATTCTACGAGCAGTACTTC. This codes for CASSQDRQGVFYEQYF. The rearrangement joins TRBV3-1 to TRBJ2-7, with 7 positions matching TRBD1. Germline CDR1 and CDR2: LGHDT and YNNKEL (reference sequence). The CDR3 covers 16 residues. After removal of 3 bases from V and 3 bases from J, the junction contained 11 bases not matched to a gene.

This clonotype was observed many times. The gene calls are TRBV6-6 and TRBJ2-7; 8 bases match TRBD2. Germline CDR1 is MNHNY and CDR2 is SVGAGI (reference sequence). Trimming cost V 2 bases and J 0 bases; bases outside gene matches: 9. The CDR3 contains 17 residues. CDR3 residues: CASSYPSSGIYSYEQYF. In nucleotides, the CDR3 is TGTGCCAGCAGTTACCCGAGTAGCGGGATCTACTCCTACGAGCAGTACTTC.